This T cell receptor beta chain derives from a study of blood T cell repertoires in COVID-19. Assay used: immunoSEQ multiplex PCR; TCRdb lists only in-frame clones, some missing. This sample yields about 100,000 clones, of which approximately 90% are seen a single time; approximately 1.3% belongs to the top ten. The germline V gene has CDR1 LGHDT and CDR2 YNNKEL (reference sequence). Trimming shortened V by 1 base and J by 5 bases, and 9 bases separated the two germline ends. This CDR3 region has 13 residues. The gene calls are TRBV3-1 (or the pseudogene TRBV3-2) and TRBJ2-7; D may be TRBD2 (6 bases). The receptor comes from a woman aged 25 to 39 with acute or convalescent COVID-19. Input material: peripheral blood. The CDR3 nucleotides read TGTGCCAGCAGCCAAGTATTAGCGGACGAGCAGTACTTC. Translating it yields CASSQVLADEQYF.